A selection of T cell receptor beta chains follows, all from one sample in a study of CD4 T cells in relation to SARS-CoV-2 and coronaviruses. No antigens are known for them. Sequencing used immunoSEQ multiplex PCR; TCRdb keeps in-frame clones, though not all of them. The repertoire includes 9,000 to 13,000 clones, 81% of them detected once, and 17% sits in the top ten. The specimen sequenced was CD4+ T cells from PBMCs, cultured in vitro. The source of these receptors is a human donor in good health. The CDR3 runs from the conserved cysteine through the conserved F or W. The D gene is left open where the match is weak. A row's size may be missing; if present it is once, few, many or a size class.

j_call: TRBJ1-2
d_call: -
clone_size: -
v_call: TRBV21-1
cdr3_aa: CASSKAYRGQGGYTF
cdr3_nt: TGTGCCAGCAGCAAAGCTTACAGGGGGCAGGGGGGCTACACCTTC

j_call: TRBJ2-1
d_call: -
clone_size: -
v_call: TRBV19
cdr3_aa: CASSIRLLADNEQFF
cdr3_nt: TGTGCCAGTAGTATTCGTCTATTGGCGGACAATGAGCAGTTCTTC

j_call: TRBJ2-1
d_call: -
clone_size: few
v_call: TRBV20-1
cdr3_aa: CSASSSLGEFF
cdr3_nt: TGCAGTGCTTCATCGAGCCTCGGGGAGTTCTTC

j_call: TRBJ1-4
d_call: TRBD1
clone_size: -
v_call: TRBV25-1
cdr3_aa: CASSGWTGDSYNEKLFF
cdr3_nt: TGTGCCAGCAGCGGTTGGACAGGGGACAGCTATAATGAAAAACTGTTTTTT

j_call: TRBJ1-4
d_call: TRBD1
clone_size: once
v_call: TRBV30
cdr3_aa: CAWKGQGIEKLFF
cdr3_nt: TGTGCCTGGAAAGGACAGGGGATTGAAAAACTGTTTTTT

j_call: TRBJ2-1
d_call: TRBD2
clone_size: -
v_call: TRBV6-4
cdr3_aa: CASSSSKPGLAGDGRKQFF
cdr3_nt: TGTGCCAGCAGTTCATCAAAACCCGGACTAGCGGGAGACGGTCGTAAGCAGTTCTTC

j_call: TRBJ1-6
d_call: TRBD1
clone_size: -
v_call: TRBV5-5
cdr3_aa: CASSLNQGALNSPLHF
cdr3_nt: TGTGCCAGCAGCTTGAACCAGGGGGCTCTTAATTCACCCCTCCACTTT

j_call: TRBJ1-6
d_call: -
clone_size: -
v_call: TRBV18
cdr3_aa: CASSPGRPNSPLHF
cdr3_nt: TGTGCCAGCTCACCTGGACGGCCTAATTCACCCCTCCACTTT

j_call: TRBJ2-1
d_call: -
clone_size: -
v_call: TRBV9
cdr3_aa: CASSPHFTGEQFF
cdr3_nt: TGTGCCAGCAGCCCCCACTTTACGGGGGAGCAGTTCTTC

j_call: TRBJ1-2
d_call: -
clone_size: -
v_call: TRBV6-6
cdr3_aa: CASSGGDTSNYGYTF
cdr3_nt: TGTGCCAGCAGCGGCGGGGACACCTCTAACTATGGCTACACCTTC

j_call: TRBJ2-3
d_call: -
clone_size: -
v_call: TRBV6-2/TRBV6-3
cdr3_aa: CASSYKDTQYF
cdr3_nt: TGTGCCAGCAGTTACAAGGATACGCAGTATTTT

j_call: TRBJ2-3
d_call: -
clone_size: -
v_call: TRBV5-1
cdr3_aa: CASSPVPARGWAGTDTQYF
cdr3_nt: TGCGCCAGCAGCCCGGTCCCCGCCAGGGGATGGGCGGGCACAGATACGCAGTATTTT

j_call: TRBJ2-7
d_call: -
clone_size: -
v_call: TRBV7-2
cdr3_aa: CASSSTGYEQYF
cdr3_nt: TGTGCCAGCAGCTCCACAGGTTACGAGCAGTACTTC

j_call: TRBJ1-1
d_call: -
clone_size: -
v_call: TRBV2
cdr3_aa: CASSQGAPMNTEAFF
cdr3_nt: TGTGCCAGCAGCCAAGGGGCACCCATGAACACTGAAGCTTTCTTT

j_call: TRBJ2-2
d_call: TRBD2
clone_size: -
v_call: TRBV9
cdr3_aa: CASSESGRGSGELFF
cdr3_nt: TGTGCCAGCAGCGAAAGCGGGAGAGGGTCCGGGGAGCTGTTTTTT

j_call: TRBJ1-3
d_call: -
clone_size: few
v_call: TRBV6-2/TRBV6-3
cdr3_aa: CASSYSTESSGNTIYF
cdr3_nt: TGTGCCAGCAGTTACTCGACTGAAAGCTCTGGAAACACCATATATTTT

j_call: TRBJ1-2
d_call: -
clone_size: -
v_call: TRBV7-9
cdr3_aa: CASSLAMIYGYTF
cdr3_nt: TGTGCCAGCAGCTTAGCAATGATCTATGGCTACACCTTC

j_call: TRBJ2-1
d_call: -
clone_size: -
v_call: TRBV29-1
cdr3_aa: CSGGQTYNEQFF
cdr3_nt: TGCAGCGGTGGACAGACTTACAATGAGCAGTTCTTC

j_call: TRBJ1-2
d_call: TRBD1
clone_size: -
v_call: TRBV4-1
cdr3_aa: CASSQDRGQGYGYTF
cdr3_nt: TGCGCCAGCAGCCAAGACAGGGGGCAAGGCTATGGCTACACCTTC

j_call: TRBJ2-6
d_call: -
clone_size: -
v_call: TRBV5-4
cdr3_aa: CASRRDRSGANVLTF
cdr3_nt: TGTGCCAGCAGACGCGATCGCTCTGGGGCCAACGTCCTGACTTTC

j_call: TRBJ2-5
d_call: TRBD1
clone_size: -
v_call: TRBV5-4
cdr3_aa: CASSLDRVWETQYF
cdr3_nt: TGTGCCAGCAGTTTGGACAGGGTCTGGGAGACCCAGTACTTC

j_call: TRBJ1-1
d_call: -
clone_size: -
v_call: TRBV3-1/TRBV3-2
cdr3_aa: CASSQNGNTEAFF
cdr3_nt: TGTGCCAGCAGCCAAAATGGGAACACTGAAGCTTTCTTT

j_call: TRBJ2-1
d_call: TRBD2
clone_size: once
v_call: TRBV7-2
cdr3_aa: CASRFSGNNEQFF
cdr3_nt: TGTGCCAGCAGGTTCAGCGGGAACAATGAGCAGTTCTTC

j_call: TRBJ2-5
d_call: -
clone_size: -
v_call: TRBV7-2
cdr3_aa: CASSPQRGARQETQYF
cdr3_nt: TGTGCCAGCAGCCCCCAACGGGGGGCGCGACAAGAGACCCAGTACTTC

j_call: TRBJ1-3
d_call: TRBD1
clone_size: -
v_call: TRBV29-1
cdr3_aa: CSVRQGAGNTIYF
cdr3_nt: TGCAGCGTGAGACAGGGAGCTGGAAACACCATATATTTT

j_call: TRBJ1-1
d_call: -
clone_size: -
v_call: TRBV6-5
cdr3_aa: CASSYSNREYARAFF
cdr3_nt: TGTGCCAGCAGTTACTCGAACAGGGAATACGCACGAGCTTTCTTT

j_call: TRBJ2-1
d_call: TRBD2
clone_size: -
v_call: TRBV11-3
cdr3_aa: CASSLVIGSGGVHEQFF
cdr3_nt: TGTGCCAGCAGCTTAGTTATAGGTAGCGGGGGGGTTCATGAGCAGTTCTTC

j_call: TRBJ2-7
d_call: -
clone_size: -
v_call: TRBV6-5
cdr3_aa: CASSYSGGLDEQYF
cdr3_nt: TGTGCCAGCAGTTACTCAGGTGGCCTCGACGAGCAGTACTTC

j_call: TRBJ2-4
d_call: TRBD2
clone_size: -
v_call: TRBV5-1
cdr3_aa: CASSPTTGGAGNIQYF
cdr3_nt: TGCGCCAGCAGCCCAACCACGGGGGGGGCTGGAAACATTCAGTACTTC

j_call: TRBJ1-2
d_call: -
clone_size: -
v_call: TRBV19
cdr3_aa: CASSIAGGYTF
cdr3_nt: TGTGCCAGTAGTATAGCAGGGGGCTACACCTTC

j_call: TRBJ2-3
d_call: -
clone_size: -
v_call: TRBV20-1
cdr3_aa: CSALSTDTQYF
cdr3_nt: TGCAGTGCACTTAGCACAGATACGCAGTATTTT

j_call: TRBJ1-2
d_call: -
clone_size: few
v_call: TRBV4-3
cdr3_aa: CASSQDGSRARAGYTF
cdr3_nt: TGCGCCAGCAGCCAAGATGGGAGCAGGGCACGGGCTGGCTACACCTTC

j_call: TRBJ2-1
d_call: TRBD2
clone_size: -
v_call: TRBV6-5
cdr3_aa: CASSYSFAGGNEQFF
cdr3_nt: TGTGCCAGCAGTTACTCCTTCGCCGGGGGGAATGAGCAGTTCTTC

j_call: TRBJ2-5
d_call: -
clone_size: -
v_call: TRBV6-2/TRBV6-3
cdr3_aa: CASSLRVRETQYF
cdr3_nt: TGTGCCAGCAGCCTCAGGGTACGAGAGACCCAGTACTTC

j_call: TRBJ2-3
d_call: TRBD2
clone_size: -
v_call: TRBV11-2
cdr3_aa: CASSLGGLAGLTDTQYF
cdr3_nt: TGTGCCAGCAGCTTAGGGGGGCTAGCGGGACTCACAGATACGCAGTATTTT

j_call: TRBJ2-1
d_call: TRBD2
clone_size: -
v_call: TRBV6-4
cdr3_aa: CASSDAGASYNEQFF
cdr3_nt: TGTGCCAGCAGTGACGCGGGAGCCTCCTACAATGAGCAGTTCTTC

j_call: TRBJ2-7
d_call: -
clone_size: -
v_call: TRBV7-3
cdr3_aa: CASSSNWGAQQYF
cdr3_nt: TGTGCCAGCAGCTCCAATTGGGGGGCGCAGCAGTACTTC

j_call: TRBJ1-3
d_call: -
clone_size: few
v_call: TRBV30
cdr3_aa: CAWNVGLTTGNTIYF
cdr3_nt: TGTGCCTGGAACGTCGGACTTACTACCGGAAACACCATATATTTT

j_call: TRBJ1-2
d_call: TRBD1
clone_size: -
v_call: TRBV9
cdr3_aa: CASSVGTGGNIYGYTF
cdr3_nt: TGTGCCAGCAGCGTAGGTACAGGGGGTAATATCTATGGCTACACCTTC

j_call: TRBJ2-7
d_call: TRBD2
clone_size: -
v_call: TRBV30
cdr3_aa: CAWSVTSGSTYYEQYF
cdr3_nt: TGTGCCTGGAGTGTGACTAGCGGGAGTACCTACTACGAGCAGTACTTC

j_call: TRBJ2-3
d_call: -
clone_size: -
v_call: TRBV7-3
cdr3_aa: CASSSRFTDTQYF
cdr3_nt: TGTGCCAGCAGCTCCCGTTTCACAGATACGCAGTATTTT

j_call: TRBJ2-7
d_call: TRBD2
clone_size: few
v_call: TRBV18
cdr3_aa: CASSPGLAGGYEQYF
cdr3_nt: TGTGCCAGCTCACCGGGACTAGCGGGGGGATACGAGCAGTACTTC

j_call: TRBJ1-2
d_call: -
clone_size: -
v_call: TRBV2
cdr3_aa: CASSVVSGRYGYTF
cdr3_nt: TGTGCCAGCAGCGTTGTGTCAGGCCGATATGGCTACACCTTC

j_call: TRBJ1-1
d_call: -
clone_size: -
v_call: TRBV7-9
cdr3_aa: CASSPRTGTQNTEAFF
cdr3_nt: TGTGCCAGCAGCCCACGAACGGGGACACAGAACACTGAAGCTTTCTTT

j_call: TRBJ2-1
d_call: -
clone_size: -
v_call: TRBV25-1
cdr3_aa: CASTPTAWGHDEQFF
cdr3_nt: TGTGCCAGCACTCCGACCGCGTGGGGGCACGATGAGCAGTTCTTC